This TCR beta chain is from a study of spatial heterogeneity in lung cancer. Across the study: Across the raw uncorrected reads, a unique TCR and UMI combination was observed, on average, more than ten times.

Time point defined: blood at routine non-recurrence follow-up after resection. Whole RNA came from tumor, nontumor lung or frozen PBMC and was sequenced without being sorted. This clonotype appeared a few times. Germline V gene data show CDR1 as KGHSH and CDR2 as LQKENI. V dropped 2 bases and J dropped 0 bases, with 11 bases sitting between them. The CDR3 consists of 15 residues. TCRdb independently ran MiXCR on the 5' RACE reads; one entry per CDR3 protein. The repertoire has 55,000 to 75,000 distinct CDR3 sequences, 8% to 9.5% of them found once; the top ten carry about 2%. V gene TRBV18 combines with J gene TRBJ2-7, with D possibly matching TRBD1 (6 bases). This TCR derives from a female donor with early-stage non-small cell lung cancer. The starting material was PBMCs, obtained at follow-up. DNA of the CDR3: TGTGCCAGCTCACCAGCCCGGGACATCTCCTACGAGCAGTACTTC. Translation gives CASSPARDISYEQYF.